This TCR beta chain was sequenced in a study of human T cells and chemical hapten exposure. Whole-study results and caveats: Unchanged with DPC sensitization were TCRs above 1 in 1000 frequency.

This clonotype was seen ten or more times. Its specificity is unknown. This sample's time point: patch test 2, 6 weeks after DPC sensitization. Specified treatment: therapeutic diphenylcyclopropenone sensitization with weekly scalp DPC. The template was total RNA from unfractionated whole blood. The library gave individual cDNA molecules unique molecular identifiers. Original data processing: Sample TCR totals centred on a median of roughly 96,000, ranging roughly 20,000 to 700,000. TCRdb re-analysed the RACE reads in MiXCR, keeping a single row per CDR3 protein. The V and J calls follow TCRdb's processing rather than the paper's. The data hold under 100,000 distinct CDR3 sequences, with more than 9% observed a single time. Germline CDR1 reads MNHEY; CDR2 reads SMNVEV (reference sequence). The junction had 5 bases not matched to a gene; V was cut back by 5 bases and J by 3 bases. This CDR3 contains 14 residues.

The clonotype comes from a woman aged 45-59 years with alopecia areata. Some clones in this sample may be carry-over from other donors' samples. V gene TRBV27 combines with J gene TRBJ2-5, with TRBD2 matching 8 bases. Here the sequenced sample was whole blood, taken in connection with sensitization to the hapten diphenylcyclopropenone (DPC). In nucleotides, the CDR3 is TGTGCCAGCAGTCCCTCCGGGGGGGAAGAGACCCAGTACTTC. Amino acids: CASSPSGGEETQYF.